The 25 T cell receptor beta chains below come from one sample, sequenced in a study of T cells in Graves' hyperthyroidism and ophthalmopathy. RNA transcripts gave rise to amplified TCR beta CDR3 regions. Using the HTBI primer set, a first-round RT-PCR was run on the TCR CDR3. TCRdb fed the multiplex PCR reads into MiXCR, producing one record per CDR3 protein. Of over 350,000 distinct CDR3 sequences in the sample, approximately 17% were seen once. Material: blood. These receptors came from a man in his late teens or twenties with Graves' ophthalmopathy.

This clonotype was detected a few times. The chain couples TRBV7-3 to TRBJ2-1; D call uncertain. CDR3 length: 15 amino acids. Trimming shortened V by 0 bases and J by 5 bases, and 11 bases separated the two germline ends. Looked up from germline, CDR1 is SGHTA and CDR2 is FQGTGA. The CDR3 nucleotides are TGTGCCAGCAGCTTAACGCCTGGACCAAACAATGAGCAGTTCTTC. Protein: CASSLTPGPNNEQFF.

This clonotype appeared a few times. The V gene is TRBV27, the J gene TRBJ2-5, with 11 positions matching TRBD1. Trimming at V came to 5 bases and at J to 3 bases, leaving 11 bases not matched to a gene. The length of the CDR3 is 17 residues. CDR1 MNHEY and CDR2 SMNVEV come from the germline V gene (reference sequence). In DNA form, the CDR3 reads TGTGCCAGCAGTAGGGGACAGGGGGTAAATCGGAAAGAGACCCAGTACTTC. It is translated as CASSRGQGVNRKETQYF.

Only a few counts were recorded for this clonotype. The chain links TRBV4-1 to TRBJ2-3, with 12 bases lining up with TRBD2. The trim removed 4 bases at V and 10 bases at J, leaving 12 bases unmatched. This CDR3 is 16 amino acids long. CDR1 MGHRA and CDR2 YSYEKL come from the germline V gene. For the CDR3, the DNA is TGCGCCAGCAGCCCGGAAACCGGGACTAGCGGGCCAGCGCAGTATTTT. It translates to CASSPETGTSGPAQYF.

The chain has TRBV12-3 or TRBV12-4 and TRBJ1-2, with 7 positions matching TRBD1. Germline trimming cut 7 bases from V and 5 bases from J; bases unmatched to any gene: 10. CDR3 length: 14 amino acids. The chain's CDR3 is CASITQGVGYGYTF. The CDR3 DNA follows: TGTGCCAGCATTACCCAGGGGGTCGGGTATGGCTACACCTTC.

To note about this clonotype: A clone one base away is much larger, so this may be a read error. The final CDR3 position lacks the conserved phenylalanine or tryptophan, pointing to a likely read error. This chain uses TRBV12-3 or TRBV12-4 with TRBJ2-5, with 9 bases that match TRBD2. Trimming removed 5 bases from V and 5 bases from J; junction bases left unmatched: 15. This CDR3 contains 17 residues. The CDR3 spells CASSPQGLAGGGETQYL. The CDR3 nucleotides are TGTGCCAGCAGTCCCCAGGGTTTGGCGGGGGGGGGGGAGACCCAGTACCTC.

There are many counts of this clonotype. The rearrangement joins TRBV7-8 to TRBJ1-5, with 8 bases fitting TRBD1. Trimming took 2 bases from V and 7 from J; bases not matched to a gene: 4. Germline-derived CDR1 and CDR2 are SGHVS and FQNEAQ. This CDR3 comprises 14 residues. CDR3 loop: CASSLTTGVQPQHF. The CDR3 DNA follows: TGTGCCAGCAGCTTAACGACAGGGGTACAGCCCCAGCATTTT. The variable domain in full, completed from reference TRBV7-8 and TRBJ1-5, reads GAGVSQSPRYKVAKRGQDVALRCDPISGHVSLFWYQQALGQGPEFLTYFQNEAQLDKSGLPSDRFFAERPEGSVSTLKIQRTQQEDSAVYLCASSLTTGVQPQHFGDGTRLSIL.

This clonotype was picked up many times. This chain joins TRBV27 and TRBJ2-7, with D unresolved. Germline V lookup: CDR1 MNHEY, CDR2 SMNVEV (reference sequence). V was trimmed by 0 bases and J by 3 bases, leaving 9 bases between them. This CDR3 is built from 14 residues. The CDR3 region has the DNA TGTGCCAGCAGTTTATCGATCGGTCACTACGAGCAGTACTTC. Encoded protein: CASSLSIGHYEQYF.

The chain combines TRBV29-1 with TRBJ2-5, with a tentative D call TRBD1 (6 bases). Germline V gene sequence: CDR1 SQVTM, CDR2 ANQGSEA. The CDR3 loop spans 14 amino acids. Trimming took off 1 base at V and 4 bases at J, with 13 bases between the two ends. DNA for the CDR3: TGCAGCGTTGAAGCTTTGTCAGGGGTAGAGACCCAGTACTTC. The encoded protein is CSVEALSGVETQYF.

The genes are TRBV12-3 or TRBV12-4 and TRBJ2-7; 8 positions agree with TRBD2. J gave up 7 bases and V 6 bases, and 14 bases lay outside the gene matches. This CDR3 is 15 amino acids long. The CDR3 loop reads CASSFDPGGIYEQYF. DNA for the CDR3: TGTGCCAGCAGCTTCGACCCGGGGGGGATCTATGAGCAGTACTTC.

This clonotype was observed many times. This chain connects TRBV24-1 to TRBJ2-3; TRBD1 aligns across 9 bases. The CDR3 runs to 17 residues. Germline CDR1 is KGHDR and CDR2 is SFDVKD. V lost 3 bases and J lost 4; bases outside the gene matches: 10. CDR3 DNA: TGTGCCACCAGTGATCGCTTTTTGGGACAGGGACCAGATACGCAGTATTTT. It yields the protein CATSDRFLGQGPDTQYF.

This clonotype was found many times. The CDR3 loop reads CASSYGSGGYNEQFF. The CDR3 nucleotides are TGTGCCAGCAGTTACGGGTCAGGGGGATACAATGAGCAGTTCTTC. The chain combines TRBV6-5 with TRBJ2-1, with 7 bases identical to TRBD1. The ends lost 2 bases at V and 4 bases at J; junction bases unmatched: 5. Germline V gene sequence: CDR1 MNHEY, CDR2 SVGAGI. The CDR3 runs to 15 residues.

This clonotype was seen repeatedly, ten times or more. The CDR3 DNA sequence: TGTGCCAGCAGACCAGGGTCTACCTACGAGCAGTACTTC. Translated: CASRPGSTYEQYF. This chain uses TRBV6-1 with TRBJ2-7; D perhaps matches TRBD1 (5 bases). This CDR3 is built from 13 residues. The V end was cut by 6 bases, the J end by 2 bases, with 11 bases between. Germline values: CDR1 MNHNS, CDR2 SASEGT.

This clonotype appeared many times. This chain links TRBV2 with TRBJ1-6; D is ambiguous. V lost 5 bases and J 5 bases, leaving 16 bases between the germline ends. CDR1 and CDR2 from the germline V gene are SNHLY and FYNNEI. The CDR3 has 16 residues. The CDR3 bases are TGTGCCAGCAGTTTTAGTTTCCGGGTCAATAATTCACCCCTCCACTTT. It codes for CASSFSFRVNNSPLHF.

Ten or more counts support this clonotype. The chain combines TRBV18 with TRBJ1-1, with a weak D call TRBD1 (5 bases). CDR3 length equals 14 residues. Trimming pared 3 bases from V and 3 bases from J, leaving 11 bases between. CDR1 and CDR2 (germline): KGHSH, LQKENI. Written as DNA, the CDR3 is TGTGCCAGCTCACCGTTGGGGGAGGACACTGAAGCTTTCTTT. Translating gives CASSPLGEDTEAFF.

The chain is built from TRBV12-3 or TRBV12-4 and TRBJ2-5, with a possible D match to TRBD1 (5 bases). V lost 3 bases to trimming and J lost 1 base, with 9 bases between them. CDR3 length equals 14 residues. CDR3 bases: TGTGCCAGCAGTTTCTTGACAGTCCAAGAGACCCAGTACTTC. It codes for CASSFLTVQETQYF.

Remarks on this clonotype: Given a much more abundant clone one base away, this may be a read error. The V gene is TRBV9, the J gene TRBJ2-1, with a possible D match to TRBD2 (7 bases). The CDR3 contains 16 residues. The ends were cut back, 0 bases at V and 2 bases at J, with 12 bases in the middle. CDR1 and CDR2 from the germline V gene are SGDLS and YYNGEE. CDR3 bases: TGTGCCAGCAGCGTAGGGGGGGGGGGCCCCTACAATGAGCAGTTCTTC. Translating gives CASSVGGGGPYNEQFF.

The chain joins TRBV9 to TRBJ1-2; TRBD1 might be the D (5 bases). Germline CDR1 is SGDLS and CDR2 is YYNGEE. This CDR3 has 14 residues. Trimming took 0 bases from V and 6 from J, leaving 12 bases between them. CDR3 sequence (DNA): TGTGCCAGCAGCGTAGATGCAAGGGGTGATGGCTACACCTTC. Translating it yields CASSVDARGDGYTF.

Comment on this clonotype: A read error is possible here, since a much larger clone lies one base away. This chain uses TRBV2 with TRBJ2-7; 10 bases align to TRBD2. The CDR3 spans 15 residues. With V trimmed by 4 bases and J by 7 bases, 10 bases remained unmatched. CDR1 and CDR2 (germline): SNHLY, FYNNEI. This CDR3 is CASSVAGGWHNEQYF. The CDR3 coding sequence is TGTGCCAGCAGTGTAGCGGGAGGCTGGCACAATGAGCAGTACTTC.

The V call is TRBV20-1, the J call TRBJ2-5; TRBD1 aligns across 9 bases. The CDR3 consists of 15 residues. Germline values: CDR1 DFQATT, CDR2 SNEGSKA (reference sequence). V lost 5 bases to trimming and J lost 1 base; unmatched junction nucleotides: 8. The CDR3 DNA reads as TGCAGTGCTTCGACCGGGACAGGGATCCAAGAGACCCAGTACTTC. Its translation is CSASTGTGIQETQYF.

In this sample, this clonotype turned up many times. This rearrangement joins TRBV2 to TRBJ2-7; maybe TRBD2 (6 bases). Germline values: CDR1 SNHLY, CDR2 FYNNEI. Trimming shortened V by 5 bases and J by 6 bases, and 11 bases separated the two germline ends. This CDR3 comprises 12 residues. CDR3 coding DNA: TGTGCCAGCAGTACCTGGAGGGTCGAGCAGTACTTC. Translating it yields CASSTWRVEQYF.

The sample holds many counts of this clonotype. The chain uses TRBV5-1 and TRBJ1-5; D may be TRBD1 (6 bases). The CDR3 contains 15 residues. V gave up 0 bases and J gave up 7 bases, with 14 bases separating them. Germline V gene lookup returns CDR1 SGHRS and CDR2 YFSETQ. CDR3 DNA sequence: TGCGCCAGCAGCTTGGAGGGACAAGTTGAACAGCCCCAGCATTTT. This sequence encodes CASSLEGQVEQPQHF.

This clonotype was observed a handful of times. The chain recombines TRBV28 with TRBJ1-4, with D unclear. CDR3 length: 16 amino acids. V lost 6 bases and J lost 1, with 15 bases in between. CDR1 is MDHEN and CDR2 is SYDVKM in the germline V gene. CDR3 sequence: CASSPLGFRTNEKLFF. CDR3 nucleotides: TGTGCCAGCAGCCCTTTGGGATTTCGAACTAATGAAAAACTGTTTTTT.

This chain uses TRBV18 with TRBJ2-2, with 7 bases identical to TRBD1. The CDR3 spans 13 residues. V lost 8 bases to trimming and J lost 5 bases; unmatched junction nucleotides: 5. Germline V gene data show CDR1 as KGHSH and CDR2 as LQKENI. CDR3 nucleotide sequence: TGTGCCAGCAAAGGGACAGCGACCGGGGAGCTGTTTTTT. Translation gives CASKGTATGELFF.

This clonotype was observed a handful of times. The chain carries TRBV20-1 and TRBJ2-1; no definite D call. Looked up from germline, CDR1 is DFQATT and CDR2 is SNEGSKA (reference sequence). The CDR3 length is 13 residues. Trimming stripped 4 bases from V and 0 bases from J, with 7 bases between. CDR3 protein: CSANLRSYNEQFF. DNA for the CDR3: TGCAGTGCTAACCTGCGCTCCTACAATGAGCAGTTCTTC.

This clonotype was seen many times. The gene calls are TRBV7-9 and TRBJ1-1; TRBD1 aligns across 7 bases. CDR1 is SEHNR, CDR2 FQNEAQ, per germline (reference sequence). The CDR3 is made up of 13 amino acids. Germline trimming cut 5 bases from V and 13 bases from J; bases unmatched to any gene: 13. This chain's CDR3 is CASSPRPRTGLFF. CDR3 nucleotides: TGTGCCAGCAGCCCCCGCCCCCGGACAGGCCTTTTCTTT.